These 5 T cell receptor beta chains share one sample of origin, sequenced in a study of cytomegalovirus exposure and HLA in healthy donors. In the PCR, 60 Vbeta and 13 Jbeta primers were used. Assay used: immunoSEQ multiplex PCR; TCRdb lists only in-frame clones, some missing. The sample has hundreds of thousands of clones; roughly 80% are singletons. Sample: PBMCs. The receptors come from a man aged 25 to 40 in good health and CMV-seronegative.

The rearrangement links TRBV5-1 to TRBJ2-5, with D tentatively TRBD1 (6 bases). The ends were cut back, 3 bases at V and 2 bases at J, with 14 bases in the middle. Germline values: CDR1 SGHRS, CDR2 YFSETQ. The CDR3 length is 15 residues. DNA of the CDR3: TGCGCCAGCAGCTCTTCCGGGACACCACAAGAGACCCAGTACTTC. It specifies CASSSSGTPQETQYF.

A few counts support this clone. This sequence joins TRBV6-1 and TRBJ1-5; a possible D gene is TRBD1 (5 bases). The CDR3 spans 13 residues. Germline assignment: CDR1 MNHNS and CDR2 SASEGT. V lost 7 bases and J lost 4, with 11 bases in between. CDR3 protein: CASISAGNQPQHF. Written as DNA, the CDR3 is TGTGCCAGCATTTCCGCAGGGAATCAGCCCCAGCATTTT.

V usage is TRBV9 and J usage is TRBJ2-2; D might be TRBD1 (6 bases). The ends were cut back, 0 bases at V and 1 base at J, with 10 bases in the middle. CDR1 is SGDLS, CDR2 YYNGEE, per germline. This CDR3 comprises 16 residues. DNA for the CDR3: TGTGCCAGCAGCGTAGTACGAGGGGGGAACACCGGGGAGCTGTTTTTT. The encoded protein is CASSVVRGGNTGELFF.

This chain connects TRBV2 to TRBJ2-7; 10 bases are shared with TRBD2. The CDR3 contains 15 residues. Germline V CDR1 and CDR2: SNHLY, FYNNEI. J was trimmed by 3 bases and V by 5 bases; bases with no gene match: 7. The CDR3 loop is CASSRSSGGFYEQYF. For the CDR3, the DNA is TGTGCCAGCAGTCGCTCTAGCGGGGGCTTCTACGAGCAGTACTTC.

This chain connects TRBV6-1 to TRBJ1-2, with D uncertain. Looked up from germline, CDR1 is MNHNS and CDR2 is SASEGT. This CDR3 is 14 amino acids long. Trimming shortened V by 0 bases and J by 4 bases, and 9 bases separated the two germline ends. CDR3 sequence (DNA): TGTGCCAGCAGTGAAGCGGGCAGCTCCTATGGCTACACCTTC. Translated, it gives CASSEAGSSYGYTF.